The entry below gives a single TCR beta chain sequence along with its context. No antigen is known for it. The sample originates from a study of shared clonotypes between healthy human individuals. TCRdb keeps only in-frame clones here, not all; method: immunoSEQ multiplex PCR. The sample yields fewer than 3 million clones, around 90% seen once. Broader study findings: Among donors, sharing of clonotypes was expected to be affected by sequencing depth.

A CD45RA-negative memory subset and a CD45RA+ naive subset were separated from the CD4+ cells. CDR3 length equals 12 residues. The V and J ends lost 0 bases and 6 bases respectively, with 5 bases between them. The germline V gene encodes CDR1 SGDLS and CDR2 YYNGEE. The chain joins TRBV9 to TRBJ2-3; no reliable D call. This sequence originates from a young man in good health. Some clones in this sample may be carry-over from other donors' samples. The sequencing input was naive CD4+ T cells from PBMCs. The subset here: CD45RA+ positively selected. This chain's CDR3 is CASSVDEDTQYF. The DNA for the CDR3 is TGTGCCAGCAGCGTAGACGAGGATACGCAGTATTTT.